A single sample gave rise to the 12 T cell receptor beta chains below, sequenced in a study of breast tumors, draining lymph nodes, adjacent tissues. TCRdb processed the multiplex PCR reads anew with MiXCR; each CDR3 protein has one entry. The sample records under 45,000 distinct CDR3 sequences, 30% to 45% being singletons. Sequenced material: breast tumor tissue. The receptor source for this set is a female donor with breast cancer. Some clones in this sample may be carry-over from other donors' samples.

A word on this clonotype: One base away lies a much larger clone, so this may be a sequencing read error. The CDR3 DNA is TGTGCCAGCAGTTACGGCCAGCGTCAGGGAGGCGCTAACTATGGCTACACCTTC. Translation gives CASSYGQRQGGANYGYTF. The rearrangement uses TRBV6-6 and TRBJ1-2, with D possibly matching TRBD1 (5 bases). Per germline, CDR1 MNHNY and CDR2 SVGAGI (reference sequence). The CDR3 sequence is 18 residues long. V lost 2 bases and J 0 bases, leaving 19 bases between the germline ends.

The CDR3 region is CASRLQRLDSPLHF. The DNA for the CDR3 is TGTGCCAGCAGGCTACAGAGGCTCGATTCACCCCTCCACTTT. The chain carries TRBV12-3 or TRBV12-4 and TRBJ1-6; unclear D gene. V was pared by 6 bases and J by 8 bases, with 14 bases between. The CDR3 sequence is 14 residues long.

The rearrangement uses TRBV20-1 and TRBJ2-3, with TRBD2 identical over 11 bases. CDR1 and CDR2 (germline): DFQATT, SNEGSKA (reference sequence). V was clipped by 6 bases and J by 6 bases; unmatched bases: 11. CDR3 size: 15 residues. The CDR3 sequence: CSATGTSGERDTQYF. The CDR3 nucleotides read TGCAGTGCCACCGGGACTAGCGGCGAGAGGGATACGCAGTATTTT.

In its sample, this clonotype was seen many times. The chain links TRBV5-5 to TRBJ2-7, with 10 bases aligning to TRBD1. CDR1 and CDR2 (germline): SGHKS, YYEKEE (reference sequence). V trimming: 4 bases; J trimming: 2 bases; junction bases outside the gene matches: 3. CDR3 length: 14 amino acids. The CDR3 spells CASSRDRGAYEQYF. Here the CDR3 DNA reads TGTGCCAGCAGCCGGGACAGGGGAGCCTACGAGCAGTACTTC.

In this sample, this clonotype turned up once. The rearrangement links TRBV15 to TRBJ1-5; D is unresolved. This CDR3 comprises 16 residues. CDR1 is LNHNV, CDR2 YYDKDF, per germline (reference sequence). V lost 6 bases and J 0 bases, leaving 15 bases between the germline ends. CDR3 amino acids: CATSKTTGISNQPQHF. DNA of the CDR3: TGTGCCACCAGTAAAACCACCGGGATTAGCAATCAGCCCCAGCATTTT. The complete variable domain, with remaining parts taken from reference TRBV15 and TRBJ1-5, reads DAMVIQNPRYQVTQFGKPVTLSCSQTLNHNVMYWYQQKSSQAPKLLFHYYDKDFNNEADTPDNFQSRRPNTSFCFLDIRSPGLGDTAMYLCATSKTTGISNQPQHFGDGTRLSIL.

This clonotype was picked up many times. The rearrangement joins TRBV11-3 to TRBJ2-5, with D perhaps assigned TRBD1 or TRBD2 (5 bases each). This CDR3 is built from 15 residues. V dropped 3 bases and J dropped 4 bases, with 15 bases sitting between them. Germline loops: CDR1 SGHNT, CDR2 YENEEA. The CDR3 here is CASSFGTLSGETQYF. The CDR3 coding sequence is TGTGCCAGCAGCTTCGGGACCTTATCAGGAGAGACCCAGTACTTC.

This clonotype was counted ten times or more. V and J are TRBV5-1 and TRBJ2-7, with 7 bases aligning to TRBD2. This CDR3 is 14 amino acids long. Germline trimming cut 1 base from V and 3 bases from J; bases unmatched to any gene: 4. Per the germline V gene, CDR1 is SGHRS and CDR2 is YFSETQ. This CDR3 is CASSLSGTNYEQYF. The CDR3 DNA reads TGCGCCAGCAGCTTGAGCGGGACCAACTACGAGCAGTACTTC.

This chain uses TRBV6-2 or TRBV6-3 with TRBJ1-3; D is possibly TRBD1 (6 bases). With 6 bases removed from V and 1 base from J, the gap between germline ends came to 7 bases. From germline, CDR1 is MNHEY and CDR2 SVGEGT. The CDR3 consists of 13 residues. The CDR3: CASRTGSGNTIYF. CDR3 nucleotide sequence: TGTGCCAGCAGAACAGGGTCTGGAAACACCATATATTTT.

This clonotype appeared a few times. The rearrangement links TRBV6-4 to TRBJ1-4, with 11 positions matching TRBD1. V lost 0 bases, J lost 7 bases, and 4 bases stayed unmatched. CDR1 and CDR2 (germline): MRHNA, SNTAGT. This CDR3 spans 16 amino acids. The CDR3 here is CASSDSIGTGGEKLFF. CDR3 bases: TGTGCCAGCAGTGACTCGATTGGGACAGGGGGTGAAAAACTGTTTTTT.

V usage is TRBV6-5 and J usage is TRBJ2-5; D ambiguous. V was shortened by 6 bases and J by 7 bases, with 12 bases between the two germline ends. The CDR3 is 12 amino acids. The germline V gene encodes CDR1 MNHEY and CDR2 SVGAGI. In DNA, the CDR3 is TGTGCCAGCAGCCTGGGTATAGGGACCCAGTACTTC. Translating it yields CASSLGIGTQYF.

The chain is built from TRBV12-3 or TRBV12-4 and TRBJ1-6; D might be TRBD1 (5 bases). Trimming stripped 5 bases from V and 7 bases from J, with 15 bases between. The CDR3 covers 15 residues. CDR3 region: CASSPSGRTNSPLHF. CDR3 coding DNA: TGTGCCAGCAGTCCCTCGGGACGGACCAATTCACCCCTCCACTTT.

This clonotype was observed many times. The V and J genes are TRBV5-1 and TRBJ2-1, with D possibly called TRBD1 or TRBD2 (5 bases each). Germline CDR1 SGHRS, CDR2 YFSETQ. Trimming shortened V by 4 bases and J by 0 bases, and 11 bases separated the two germline ends. The CDR3 sequence is 15 residues long. This CDR3 reads CASSRGTFSYNEQFF. CDR3 coding DNA: TGCGCCAGCAGCCGAGGGACCTTCTCCTACAATGAGCAGTTCTTC. Using reference TRBV5-1 and TRBJ2-1 for the parts outside the CDR3, the full variable domain is KAGVTQTPRYLIKTRGQQVTLSCSPISGHRSVSWYQQTPGQGLQFLFEYFSETQRNKGNFPGRFSGRQFSNSRSEMNVSTLELGDSALYLCASSRGTFSYNEQFFGPGTRLTVL.